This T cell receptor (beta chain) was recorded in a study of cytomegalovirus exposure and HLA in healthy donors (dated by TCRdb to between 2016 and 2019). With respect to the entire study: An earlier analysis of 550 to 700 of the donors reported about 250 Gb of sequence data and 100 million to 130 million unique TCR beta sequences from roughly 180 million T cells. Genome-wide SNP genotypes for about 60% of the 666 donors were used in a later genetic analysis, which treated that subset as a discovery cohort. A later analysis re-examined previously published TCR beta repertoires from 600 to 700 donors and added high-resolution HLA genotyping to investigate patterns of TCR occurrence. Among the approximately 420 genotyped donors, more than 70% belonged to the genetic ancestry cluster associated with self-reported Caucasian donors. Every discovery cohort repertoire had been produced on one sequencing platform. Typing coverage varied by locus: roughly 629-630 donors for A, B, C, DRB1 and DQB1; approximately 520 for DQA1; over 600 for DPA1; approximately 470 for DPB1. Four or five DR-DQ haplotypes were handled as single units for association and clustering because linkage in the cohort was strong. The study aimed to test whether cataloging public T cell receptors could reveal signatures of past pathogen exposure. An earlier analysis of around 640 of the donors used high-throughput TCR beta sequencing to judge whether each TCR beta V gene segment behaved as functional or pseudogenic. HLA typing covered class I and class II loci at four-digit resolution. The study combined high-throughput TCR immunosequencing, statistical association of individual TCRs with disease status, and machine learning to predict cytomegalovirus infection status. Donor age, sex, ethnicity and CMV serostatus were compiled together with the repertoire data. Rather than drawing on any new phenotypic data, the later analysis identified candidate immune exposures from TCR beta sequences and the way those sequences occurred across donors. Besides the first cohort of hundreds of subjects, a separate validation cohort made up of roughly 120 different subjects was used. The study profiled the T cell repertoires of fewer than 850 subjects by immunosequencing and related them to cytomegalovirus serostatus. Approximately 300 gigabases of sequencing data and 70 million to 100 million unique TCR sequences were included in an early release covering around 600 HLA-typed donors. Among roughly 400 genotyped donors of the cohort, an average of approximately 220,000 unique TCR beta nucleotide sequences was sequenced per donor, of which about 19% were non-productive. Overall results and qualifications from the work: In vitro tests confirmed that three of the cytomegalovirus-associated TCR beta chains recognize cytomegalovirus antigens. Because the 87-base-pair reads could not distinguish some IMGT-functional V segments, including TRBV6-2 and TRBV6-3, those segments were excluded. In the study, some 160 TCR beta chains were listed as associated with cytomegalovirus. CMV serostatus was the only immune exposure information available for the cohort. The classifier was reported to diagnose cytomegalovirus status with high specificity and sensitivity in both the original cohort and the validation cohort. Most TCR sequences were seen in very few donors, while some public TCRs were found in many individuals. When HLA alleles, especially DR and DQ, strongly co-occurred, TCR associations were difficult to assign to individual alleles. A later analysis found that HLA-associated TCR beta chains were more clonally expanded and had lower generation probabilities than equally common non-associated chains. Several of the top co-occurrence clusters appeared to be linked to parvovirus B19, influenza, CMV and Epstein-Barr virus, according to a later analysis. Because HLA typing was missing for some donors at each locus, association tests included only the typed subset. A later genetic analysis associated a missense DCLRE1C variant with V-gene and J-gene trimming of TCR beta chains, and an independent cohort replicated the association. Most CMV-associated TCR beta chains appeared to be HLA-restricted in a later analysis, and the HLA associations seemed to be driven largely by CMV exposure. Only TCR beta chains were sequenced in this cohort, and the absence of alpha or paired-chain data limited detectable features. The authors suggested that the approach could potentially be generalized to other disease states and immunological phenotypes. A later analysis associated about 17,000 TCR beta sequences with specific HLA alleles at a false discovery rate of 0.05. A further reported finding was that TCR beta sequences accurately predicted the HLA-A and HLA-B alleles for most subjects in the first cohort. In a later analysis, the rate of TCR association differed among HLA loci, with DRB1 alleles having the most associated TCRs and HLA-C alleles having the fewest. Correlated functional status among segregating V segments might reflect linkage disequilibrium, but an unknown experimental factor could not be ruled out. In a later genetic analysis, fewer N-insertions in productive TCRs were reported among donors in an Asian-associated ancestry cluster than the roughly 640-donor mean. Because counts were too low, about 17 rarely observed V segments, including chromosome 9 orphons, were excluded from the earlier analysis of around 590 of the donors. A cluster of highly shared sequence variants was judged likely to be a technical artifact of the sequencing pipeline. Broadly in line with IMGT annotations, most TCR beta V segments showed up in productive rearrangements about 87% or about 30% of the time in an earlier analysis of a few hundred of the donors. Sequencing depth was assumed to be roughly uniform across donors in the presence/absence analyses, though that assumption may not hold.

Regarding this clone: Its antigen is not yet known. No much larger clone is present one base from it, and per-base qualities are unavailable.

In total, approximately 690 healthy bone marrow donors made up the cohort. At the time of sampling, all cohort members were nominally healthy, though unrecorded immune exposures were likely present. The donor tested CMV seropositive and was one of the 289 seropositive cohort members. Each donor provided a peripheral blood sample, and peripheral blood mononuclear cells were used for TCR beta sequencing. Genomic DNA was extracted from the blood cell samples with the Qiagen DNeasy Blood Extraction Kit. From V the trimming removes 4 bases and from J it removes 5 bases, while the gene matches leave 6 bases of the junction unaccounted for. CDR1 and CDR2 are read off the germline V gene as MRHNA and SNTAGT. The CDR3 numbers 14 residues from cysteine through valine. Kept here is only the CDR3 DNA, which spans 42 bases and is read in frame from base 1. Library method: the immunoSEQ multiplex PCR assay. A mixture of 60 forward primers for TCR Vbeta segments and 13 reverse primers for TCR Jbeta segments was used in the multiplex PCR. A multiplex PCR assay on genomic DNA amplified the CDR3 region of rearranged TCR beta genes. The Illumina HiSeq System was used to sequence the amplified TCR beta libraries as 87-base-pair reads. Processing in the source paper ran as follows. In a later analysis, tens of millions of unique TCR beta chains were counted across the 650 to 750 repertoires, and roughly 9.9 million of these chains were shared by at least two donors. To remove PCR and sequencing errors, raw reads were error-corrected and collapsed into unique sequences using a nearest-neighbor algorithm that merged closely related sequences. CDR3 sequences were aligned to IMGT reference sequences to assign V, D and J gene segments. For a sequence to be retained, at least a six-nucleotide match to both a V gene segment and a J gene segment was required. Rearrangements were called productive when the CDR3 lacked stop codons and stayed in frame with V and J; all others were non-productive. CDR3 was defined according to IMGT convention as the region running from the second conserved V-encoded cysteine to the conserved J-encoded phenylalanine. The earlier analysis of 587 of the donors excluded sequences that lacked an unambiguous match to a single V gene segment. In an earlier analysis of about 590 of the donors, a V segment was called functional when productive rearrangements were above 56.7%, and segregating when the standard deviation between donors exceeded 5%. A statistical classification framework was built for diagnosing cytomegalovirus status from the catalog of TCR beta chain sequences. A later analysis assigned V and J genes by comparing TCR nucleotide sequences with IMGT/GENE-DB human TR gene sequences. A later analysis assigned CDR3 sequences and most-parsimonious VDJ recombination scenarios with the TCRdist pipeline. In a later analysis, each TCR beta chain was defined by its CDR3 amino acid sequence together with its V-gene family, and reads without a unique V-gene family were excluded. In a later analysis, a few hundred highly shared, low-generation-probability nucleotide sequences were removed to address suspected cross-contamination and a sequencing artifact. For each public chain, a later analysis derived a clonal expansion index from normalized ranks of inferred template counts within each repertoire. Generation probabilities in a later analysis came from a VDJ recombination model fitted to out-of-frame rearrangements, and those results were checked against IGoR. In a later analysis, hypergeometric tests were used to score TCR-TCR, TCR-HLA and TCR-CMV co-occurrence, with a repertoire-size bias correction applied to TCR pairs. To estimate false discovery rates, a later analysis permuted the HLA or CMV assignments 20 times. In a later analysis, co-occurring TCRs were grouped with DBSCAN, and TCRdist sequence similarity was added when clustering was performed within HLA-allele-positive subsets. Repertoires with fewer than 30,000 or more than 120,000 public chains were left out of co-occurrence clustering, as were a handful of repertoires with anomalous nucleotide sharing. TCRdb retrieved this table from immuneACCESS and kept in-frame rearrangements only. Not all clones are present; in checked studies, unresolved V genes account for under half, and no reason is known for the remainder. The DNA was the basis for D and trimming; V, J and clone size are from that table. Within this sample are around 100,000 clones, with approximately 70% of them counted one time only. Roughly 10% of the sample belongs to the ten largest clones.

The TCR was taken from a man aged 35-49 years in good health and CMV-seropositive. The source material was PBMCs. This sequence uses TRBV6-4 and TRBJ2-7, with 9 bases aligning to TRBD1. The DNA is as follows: TGTGCCAGCAGTGCAACCGGGACAGGGCACGAGCAGTACGTC. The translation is CASSATGTGHEQYV.